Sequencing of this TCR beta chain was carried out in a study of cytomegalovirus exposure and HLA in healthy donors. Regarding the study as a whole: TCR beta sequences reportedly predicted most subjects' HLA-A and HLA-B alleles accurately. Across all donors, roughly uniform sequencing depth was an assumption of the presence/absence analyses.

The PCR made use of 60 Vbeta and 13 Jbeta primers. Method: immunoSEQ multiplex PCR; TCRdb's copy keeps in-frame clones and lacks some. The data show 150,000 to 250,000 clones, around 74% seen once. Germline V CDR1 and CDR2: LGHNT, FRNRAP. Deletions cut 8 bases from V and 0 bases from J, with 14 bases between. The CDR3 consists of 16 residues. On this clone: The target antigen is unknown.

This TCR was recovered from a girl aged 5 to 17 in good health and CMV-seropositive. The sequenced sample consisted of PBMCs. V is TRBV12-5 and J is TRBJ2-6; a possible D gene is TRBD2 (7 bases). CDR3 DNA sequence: TGTGCTAGTTATCCAGGGGAGGGCTCTGGGGCCAACGTCCTGACTTTC. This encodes CASYPGEGSGANVLTF.